These 7 T cell receptor beta chains share one sample of origin, sequenced in a study of T cell responses to AZD1222 COVID-19 vaccine. Libraries were prepared by immunoSEQ multiplex PCR; TCRdb keeps only in-frame clonotypes and omits some of them. The sample shows 150,000 to 190,000 clones, around 87% of them seen only once. The material was peripheral blood, obtained 28 days after the second AZD1222 dose. These receptors were taken from an adult who received the AZD1222 COVID-19 vaccine.

The chain recombines TRBV20-1 with TRBJ2-7; a possible D gene is TRBD1 (6 bases). The CDR3 sequence is 13 residues long. V was shortened by 3 bases and J by 3 bases, with 12 bases between the two germline ends. The germline V gene encodes CDR1 DFQATT and CDR2 SNEGSKA (reference sequence). The CDR3 DNA follows: TGCAGTGCTAGTGAGGGGGTCAGCTACGAGCAGTACTTC. Its translation: CSASEGVSYEQYF.

V usage is TRBV30 and J usage is TRBJ2-2; no firm D call. The CDR3 consists of 10 residues. The V end lost 4 bases, the J end lost 6 bases, and 3 bases lay between the germline ends. CDR1 and CDR2 from the germline V gene are GTSNPN and SVGIG (reference sequence). The CDR3 DNA follows: TGTGCCTGGAAGGCCGGGGAGCTGTTTTTT. The encoded protein is CAWKAGELFF. Full variable domain (outside the CDR3, taken from reference TRBV30 and TRBJ2-2): SQTIHQWPATLVQPVGSPLSLECTVEGTSNPNLYWYRQAAGRGLQLLFYSVGIGQISSEVPQNLSASRPQDRQFILSSKKLLLSDSGFYLCAWKAGELFFGEGSRLTVL.

The rearrangement joins TRBV28 to TRBJ1-6; 7 bases line up with TRBD1. V dropped 8 bases and J dropped 9; count of bases not matched to a gene: 7. The CDR3 has 13 residues. Germline values: CDR1 MDHEN, CDR2 SYDVKM. The CDR3 loop reads CASLDRETSPLHF. The CDR3 DNA reads TGTGCCAGCCTTGACAGGGAGACTTCACCCCTCCACTTT.

The chain couples TRBV4-3 to TRBJ2-3; D ambiguous. Germline V gene lookup returns CDR1 LGHNA and CDR2 YSLEER. Trimming pared 1 base from V and 1 base from J, leaving 9 bases between. This CDR3 is built from 15 residues. This CDR3 is CASSQGQYGTDTQYF. The DNA for the CDR3 is TGCGCCAGCAGCCAAGGCCAGTACGGCACAGATACGCAGTATTTT.

The sample holds one count of this clone. The chain recombines TRBV2 with TRBJ2-3; 8 nucleotides match TRBD2. This CDR3 contains 14 residues. J gave up 0 bases and V 7 bases, and 3 bases lay outside the gene matches. CDR1 SNHLY and CDR2 FYNNEI come from the germline V gene. Here the CDR3 DNA reads TGTGCCAGCAAGCCTAGCGGGAGCACAGATACGCAGTATTTT. Its protein product is CASKPSGSTDTQYF. Variable domain in full (rest from reference TRBV2 and TRBJ2-3): EPEVTQTPSHQVTQMGQEVILRCVPISNHLYFYWYRQILGQKVEFLVSFYNNEISEKSEIFDDQFSVERPDGSNFTLKIRSTKLEDSAMYFCASKPSGSTDTQYFGPGTRLTVL.

The chain combines TRBV18 with TRBJ1-4; D is perhaps TRBD1 (6 bases). V lost 6 bases and J 4 bases, leaving 12 bases between the germline ends. The CDR3 length is 14 residues. Germline assignment: CDR1 KGHSH and CDR2 LQKENI. CDR3 sequence: CASSLQGYNEKLFF. CDR3 nucleotides: TGTGCCAGCTCGCTACAGGGATATAATGAAAAACTGTTTTTT.

The chain couples TRBV24-1 to TRBJ2-5, with D uncertain. This CDR3 contains 13 residues. Per germline, CDR1 KGHDR and CDR2 SFDVKD. V dropped 5 bases and J dropped 7 bases, with 13 bases sitting between them. CDR3 in DNA: TGTGCCACCAGTGCCCCGTTCCCGGGGACCCAGTACTTC. It translates to CATSAPFPGTQYF.